The 22 T cell receptor beta chains below all came from one sample that was sequenced in a study of human T cells and chemical hapten exposure. Time point of the sample: patch test 1, 2 weeks after DPC sensitization. Treatment given: therapeutic diphenylcyclopropenone sensitization with weekly scalp DPC. Each CDR3 protein gets one entry after TCRdb re-called the RACE reads with MiXCR. The profile shows a few hundred thousand distinct CDR3 sequences, roughly 4.8% of them singletons. Sequencing was performed on whole blood, taken in connection with sensitization to the hapten diphenylcyclopropenone (DPC). The receptors come from a woman aged 45-65 years with alopecia areata. Some clones in this sample may be carry-over from other donors' samples.

This clonotype appeared many times. The chain has TRBV20-1 and TRBJ1-1; D is undetermined. CDR3 length: 11 residues. Germline CDR1 is DFQATT and CDR2 is SNEGSKA (reference sequence). Trimming took 4 bases from V and 8 from J, leaving 11 bases between them. The CDR3 coding sequence is TGCAGTGCTACACGGACGGCAGAAGCTTTCTTT. Protein sequence: CSATRTAEAFF.

This clonotype was recorded many times. Written as DNA, the CDR3 is TGCGCCAGCAGCCAAGAAATGACTAGCGGGGGATGGGAGCAGTACTTC. Translation gives CASSQEMTSGGWEQYF. The V and J genes are TRBV4-1 and TRBJ2-7, with 12 nucleotides matching TRBD2. This CDR3 comprises 16 residues. Per germline, CDR1 MGHRA and CDR2 YSYEKL. The trim removed 0 bases at V and 7 bases at J, leaving 7 bases unmatched.

There are many counts of this clonotype. The chain uses TRBV12-3 or TRBV12-4 and TRBJ1-6, with a tentative D call TRBD1 (6 bases). This CDR3 has 13 residues. The germline V and J ends were trimmed by 9 bases and 7 bases, with 13 bases remaining between them. The CDR3: CASGTIQNSPLHF. For the CDR3, the DNA is TGTGCCAGTGGGACAATTCAAAATTCACCCCTCCACTTT.

Ten or more counts support this clonotype. V is TRBV27 and J is TRBJ2-3, with 12 bases matching TRBD2. The germline gives CDR1 MNHEY, CDR2 SMNVEV (reference sequence). The CDR3 is made up of 16 amino acids. V gave up 5 bases and J gave up 5 bases; unmatched junction bases: 8. In DNA form, the CDR3 reads TGTGCCAGCAGTCCCTCTAGCGGGGGGGCTATAGATACGCAGTATTTT. Protein sequence: CASSPSSGGAIDTQYF.

This clonotype was observed many times. J is TRBJ2-2 and V is TRBV20-1, with D possibly being TRBD1 (6 bases). The CDR3 is made up of 15 amino acids. From germline, CDR1 is DFQATT and CDR2 SNEGSKA (reference sequence). Trimming took 5 bases from V and 0 from J, leaving 13 bases between them. The CDR3 sequence: CSASAGTPNTGELFF. The CDR3 bases are TGCAGTGCTTCAGCCGGGACACCGAACACCGGGGAGCTGTTTTTT.

This clonotype has at least ten counts. The rearrangement uses TRBV6-2 or TRBV6-3 and TRBJ2-7, with 7 nucleotides matching TRBD2. Germline CDR1 and CDR2: MNHEY and SVGEGT. The CDR3 loop spans 17 amino acids. Trimming at V came to 3 bases and at J to 5 bases, leaving 16 bases not matched to a gene. The CDR3: CASSYVLLAASVDEQYF. The CDR3 DNA follows: TGTGCCAGCAGTTATGTGCTCCTAGCGGCATCAGTAGACGAGCAGTACTTC.

This clonotype was picked up a small number of times. The chain uses TRBV6-5 and TRBJ2-3; 8 bases line up with TRBD1. V shed 0 bases, J shed 3 bases, and the junction held 5 bases outside the gene matches. CDR3 length: 16 residues. The germline gives CDR1 MNHEY, CDR2 SVGAGI. The CDR3 here is CASSYSGTGLTDTQYF. For the CDR3, the DNA is TGTGCCAGCAGTTACTCGGGGACAGGCTTAACAGATACGCAGTATTTT.

V usage is TRBV6-2 or TRBV6-3 and J usage is TRBJ1-1; no definite D call. The V gene's germline CDR1 is MNHEY and CDR2 SVGEGT. CDR3 length: 13 amino acids. The germline V and J ends were trimmed by 6 bases and 10 bases, with 18 bases remaining between them. The DNA of the CDR3 is TGTGCCAGCAGGGACGGGTCCCCTAGGAGAGCTTTCTTT. This codes for CASRDGSPRRAFF.

This clonotype has only a few counts. Sequence at one end of the junction differs from germline and may be a read error. V is TRBV6-1 and J is TRBJ1-1; D perhaps matches TRBD1 (5 bases). Germline CDR1 reads MNHNS; CDR2 reads SASEGT. The CDR3 loop spans 13 amino acids. The CDR3 nucleotides are TGTGCCAGCAGTGAAGCGGATGGGGGTGAAGGGCTCTTT. It encodes CASSEADGGEGLF.

This clonotype turned up a few times. The rearrangement links TRBV7-2 to TRBJ2-3; 7 positions match TRBD1. This CDR3 is built from 18 residues. The germline gives CDR1 SGHTA, CDR2 FQGNSA. J gave up 4 bases and V 2 bases, and 15 bases lay outside the gene matches. The DNA of the CDR3 is TGTGCCAGCAGCTTATGGCGCCGGGGCAGGGGGAAGTCAGATACGCAGTATTTT. Protein sequence: CASSLWRRGRGKSDTQYF.

This clonotype has ten or more counts. CDR3 in DNA: TGTGCCAGCAGCGGAGCACCTCAGGGACAGTTGATGAACACCATATATTTT. Protein sequence: CASSGAPQGQLMNTIYF. The chain joins TRBV9 to TRBJ1-3, with 7 bases that match TRBD1. Germline CDR1 SGDLS, CDR2 YYNGEE. The CDR3 runs 17 residues. J lost 7 bases, V lost 3 bases, and 16 bases had no gene match.

This clonotype was seen ten or more times. This chain uses TRBV14 with TRBJ2-2; possible D gene TRBD1, 6 bases. Trimming stripped 4 bases from V and 8 bases from J, with 20 bases between. This CDR3 comprises 16 residues. Germline V CDR1 and CDR2: SGHDN, FVKESK. The CDR3 region is CASSPWTDPKPGELFF. CDR3 bases: TGTGCCAGCAGCCCCTGGACAGACCCGAAACCTGGGGAGCTGTTTTTT.

This sequence joins TRBV29-1 and TRBJ1-5; the D gene is possibly TRBD1 (5 bases). Trimming pared 4 bases from V and 3 bases from J, leaving 16 bases between. The CDR3 loop spans 15 amino acids. CDR1 SQVTM and CDR2 ANQGSEA come from the germline V gene. The CDR3 DNA reads as TGCAGCGTTGTAGGAGGGACGGGTGACAATCAGCCCCAGCATTTT. Translated, it gives CSVVGGTGDNQPQHF.

This clonotype was seen ten or more times. The J gene is TRBJ1-5, the V gene TRBV18, with D possibly being TRBD1 (6 bases). The CDR3 length is 14 residues. The germline V gene encodes CDR1 KGHSH and CDR2 LQKENI. V lost 4 bases to trimming and J lost 7 bases, with 14 bases between them. Here the CDR3 DNA reads TGTGCCAGCTCACTCTCTGGGGGCTGGCAGCCCCAGCATTTT. Encoded protein: CASSLSGGWQPQHF.

This clonotype was seen repeatedly, ten times or more. J is TRBJ1-1 and V is TRBV7-9; D unresolved. Germline CDR1 and CDR2: SEHNR and FQNEAQ (reference sequence). The CDR3 covers 13 residues. Trimming took off 4 bases at V and 2 bases at J, with 8 bases between the two ends. In DNA form, the CDR3 reads TGTGCCAGCAGCTCGCCCCTTAACACTGAAGCTTTCTTT. This gives the protein CASSSPLNTEAFF.

The rearrangement uses TRBV15 and TRBJ1-4; maybe TRBD1 (6 bases). Trimming stripped 8 bases from V and 3 bases from J, with 10 bases between. There are 13 residues in the CDR3. Germline loops: CDR1 LNHNV, CDR2 YYDKDF (reference sequence). The CDR3 region has the DNA TGTGCCACCGGTAGGACAGCTAATGAAAAACTGTTTTTT. Translated: CATGRTANEKLFF.

The chain uses TRBV13 and TRBJ1-6, with 9 bases aligning to TRBD1. This CDR3 has 17 amino acids. CDR1 and CDR2 (germline): PRHDT, FYEKMQ (reference sequence). V dropped 0 bases and J dropped 4; count of bases not matched to a gene: 4. The CDR3 nucleotides read TGTGCCAGCAGCTTAGGCTCCGGGACAGGGTATAATTCACCCCTCCACTTT. Amino acid sequence: CASSLGSGTGYNSPLHF. The variable domain in full, completed from reference TRBV13 and TRBJ1-6, reads AAGVIQSPRHLIKEKRETATLKCYPIPRHDTVYWYQQGPGQDPQFLISFYEKMQSDKGSIPDRFSAQQFSDYHSELNMSSLELGDSALYFCASSLGSGTGYNSPLHFGNGTRLTVT.

This clonotype was recorded at least ten times. The chain recombines TRBV2 with TRBJ2-1; 9 positions agree with TRBD2. J was trimmed by 7 bases and V by 4 bases; bases with no gene match: 5. The CDR3 totals 14 residues. Looked up from germline, CDR1 is SNHLY and CDR2 is FYNNEI. The CDR3 sequence: CASSVGLAGNEQFF. DNA for the CDR3: TGTGCCAGCAGTGTCGGGCTAGCGGGGAATGAGCAGTTCTTC.

This clonotype was recorded at least ten times. V usage is TRBV4-1 and J usage is TRBJ2-7; D ambiguous. The CDR3 sequence is 16 residues long. The germline gives CDR1 MGHRA, CDR2 YSYEKL. V was clipped by 0 bases and J by 2 bases, with 14 bases between them. For the CDR3, the DNA is TGCGCCAGCAGCCAAGAAAGGGCAGCGCAGACCTACGAGCAGTACTTC. Its protein product is CASSQERAAQTYEQYF.

This clonotype was recorded many times. This rearrangement joins TRBV6-1 to TRBJ2-7; TRBD2 might be the D (6 bases). Germline CDR1 is MNHNS and CDR2 is SASEGT. Trimming cost V 4 bases and J 0 bases, with 10 bases left between them. This CDR3 has 14 amino acids. This CDR3 reads CASSGRGTSYEQYF. In nucleotides, the CDR3 is TGTGCCAGCAGTGGCCGGGGGACCTCCTACGAGCAGTACTTC.

The chain employs TRBV4-1 and TRBJ1-1; 8 bases are a match to TRBD1. The CDR3 has 14 amino acids. Germline V gene lookup returns CDR1 MGHRA and CDR2 YSYEKL. The V and J ends lost 1 base and 5 bases, in that order; junction bases with no gene match: 3. The CDR3: CASSQGTGQTEAFF. The CDR3 region has the DNA TGCGCCAGCAGCCAAGGGACAGGGCAGACTGAAGCTTTCTTT.

The genes are TRBV5-1 and TRBJ2-7; 9 bases are a match to TRBD2. The CDR3 extends over 16 amino acids. J gave up 2 bases and V 4 bases, and 10 bases lay outside the gene matches. Germline lookup yields CDR1 SGHRS and CDR2 YFSETQ. The CDR3 spells CASSKTSGRITYEQYF. The DNA for the CDR3 is TGCGCCAGCAGCAAAACTAGCGGGCGAATTACCTACGAGCAGTACTTC.